This TCR beta chain was sequenced for a study of CD8 T cells in Susac syndrome. This CDR3 is built from 16 residues. CDR1 is SGDLS, CDR2 YYNGEE, per germline. With V trimmed by 0 bases and J by 4 bases, 9 bases remained unmatched. cDNA came from around 0.54 to 1 ug RNA primed by random hexamers. From the immunoSEQ multiplex PCR reads, TCRdb called clonotypes with MiXCR, one entry per CDR3 protein. The data show around 140,000 distinct CDR3 sequences, with 85% to 95% seen just once and roughly 0.15% held by the top ten. This receptor was taken from a human donor with Susac syndrome. The source material was CD4+ T cells from PBMCs. J is TRBJ1-1 and V is TRBV9, with 7 bases fitting TRBD1. The CDR3 loop reads CASSVDLTGPGTEAFF. CDR3 bases: TGTGCCAGCAGCGTAGATTTGACAGGGCCGGGCACTGAAGCTTTCTTT.